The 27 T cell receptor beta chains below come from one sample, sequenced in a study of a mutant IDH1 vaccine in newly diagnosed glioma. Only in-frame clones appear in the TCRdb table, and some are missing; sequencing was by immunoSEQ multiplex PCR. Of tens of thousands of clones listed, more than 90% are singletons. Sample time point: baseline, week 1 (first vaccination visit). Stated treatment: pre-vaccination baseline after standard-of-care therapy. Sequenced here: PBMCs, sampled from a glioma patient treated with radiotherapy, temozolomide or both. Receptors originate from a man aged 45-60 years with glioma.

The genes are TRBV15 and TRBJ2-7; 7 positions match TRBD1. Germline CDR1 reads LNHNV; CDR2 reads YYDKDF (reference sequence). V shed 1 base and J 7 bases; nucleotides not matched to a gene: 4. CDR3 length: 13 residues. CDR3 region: CATSRGDRLEQYF. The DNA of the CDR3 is TGTGCCACCAGCAGAGGGGACAGATTAGAGCAGTACTTC.

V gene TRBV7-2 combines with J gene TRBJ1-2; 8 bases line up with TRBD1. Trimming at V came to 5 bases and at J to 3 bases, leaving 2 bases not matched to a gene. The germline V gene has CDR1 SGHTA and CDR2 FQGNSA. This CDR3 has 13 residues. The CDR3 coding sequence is TGTGCCAGCAGCGGACAGGGATACTATGGCTACACCTTC. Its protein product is CASSGQGYYGYTF.

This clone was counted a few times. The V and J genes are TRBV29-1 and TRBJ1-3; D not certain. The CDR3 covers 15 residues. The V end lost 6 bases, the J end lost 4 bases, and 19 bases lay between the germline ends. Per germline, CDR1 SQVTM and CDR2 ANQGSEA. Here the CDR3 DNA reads TGCAGCGTGGTCCCCCAGACTCCGACGGGAAACACCATATATTTT. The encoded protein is CSVVPQTPTGNTIYF.

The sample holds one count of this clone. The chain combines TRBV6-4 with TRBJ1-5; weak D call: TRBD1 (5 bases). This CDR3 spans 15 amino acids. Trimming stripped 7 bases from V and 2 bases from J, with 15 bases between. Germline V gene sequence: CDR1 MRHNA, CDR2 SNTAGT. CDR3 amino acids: CASKDSPPGNQPQHF. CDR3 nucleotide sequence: TGTGCCAGCAAAGACAGTCCTCCGGGCAATCAGCCCCAGCATTTT.

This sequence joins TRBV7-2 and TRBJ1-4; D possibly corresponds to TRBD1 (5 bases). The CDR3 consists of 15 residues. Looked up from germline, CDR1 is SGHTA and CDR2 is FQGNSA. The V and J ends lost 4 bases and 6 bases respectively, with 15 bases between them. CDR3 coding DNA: TGTGCCAGCAGCTCGCAGGGACTAGTAGATGAAAAACTGTTTTTT. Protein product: CASSSQGLVDEKLFF.

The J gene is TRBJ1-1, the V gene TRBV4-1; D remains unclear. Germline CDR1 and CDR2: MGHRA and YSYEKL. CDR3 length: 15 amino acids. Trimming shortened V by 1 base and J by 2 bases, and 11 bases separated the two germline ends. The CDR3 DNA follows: TGCGCCAGCAGCCAAGCGAAGAGGGCTAACACTGAAGCTTTCTTT. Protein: CASSQAKRANTEAFF.

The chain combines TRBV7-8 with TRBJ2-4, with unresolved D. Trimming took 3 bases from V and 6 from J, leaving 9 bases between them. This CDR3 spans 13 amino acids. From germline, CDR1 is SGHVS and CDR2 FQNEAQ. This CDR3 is CASSFSESNIQYF. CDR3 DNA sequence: TGTGCCAGCAGCTTTTCGGAATCAAACATTCAGTACTTC.

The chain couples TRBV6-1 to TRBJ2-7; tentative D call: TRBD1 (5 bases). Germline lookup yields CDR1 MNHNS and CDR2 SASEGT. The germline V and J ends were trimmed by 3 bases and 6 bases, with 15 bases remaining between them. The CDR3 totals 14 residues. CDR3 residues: CASSDGQMGAEQYF. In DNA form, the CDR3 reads TGTGCCAGCAGTGACGGACAAATGGGTGCCGAGCAGTACTTC.

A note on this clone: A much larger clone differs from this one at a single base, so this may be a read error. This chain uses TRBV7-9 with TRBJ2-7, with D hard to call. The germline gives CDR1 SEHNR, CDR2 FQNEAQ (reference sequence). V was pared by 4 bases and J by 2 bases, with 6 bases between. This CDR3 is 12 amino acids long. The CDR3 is CASSSAPYEQYF. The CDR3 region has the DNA TGTGCCAGCAGCTCAGCCCCCTACGAGCAGTACTTC.

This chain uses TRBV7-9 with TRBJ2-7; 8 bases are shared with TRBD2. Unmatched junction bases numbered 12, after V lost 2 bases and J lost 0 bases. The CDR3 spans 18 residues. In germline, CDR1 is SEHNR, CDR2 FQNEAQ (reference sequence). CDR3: CASSLTSGLGPLSYEQYF. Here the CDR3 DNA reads TGTGCCAGCAGCTTAACTAGCGGCCTAGGTCCCCTCTCCTACGAGCAGTACTTC.

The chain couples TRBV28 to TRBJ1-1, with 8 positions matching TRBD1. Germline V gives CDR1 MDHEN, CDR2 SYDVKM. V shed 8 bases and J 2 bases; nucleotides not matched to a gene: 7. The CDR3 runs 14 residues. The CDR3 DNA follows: TGTGCCAGCTTACGGGACAGGTTTAACACTGAAGCTTTCTTT. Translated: CASLRDRFNTEAFF.

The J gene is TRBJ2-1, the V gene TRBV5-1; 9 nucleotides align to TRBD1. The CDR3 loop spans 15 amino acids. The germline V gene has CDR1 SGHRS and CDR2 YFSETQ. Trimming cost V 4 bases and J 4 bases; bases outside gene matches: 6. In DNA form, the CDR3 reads TGCGCCAGCAGCCCCTGGACAGGGGTTTACAATGAGCAGTTCTTC. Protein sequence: CASSPWTGVYNEQFF. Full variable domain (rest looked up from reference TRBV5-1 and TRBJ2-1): KAGVTQTPRYLIKTRGQQVTLSCSPISGHRSVSWYQQTPGQGLQFLFEYFSETQRNKGNFPGRFSGRQFSNSRSEMNVSTLELGDSALYLCASSPWTGVYNEQFFGPGTRLTVL.

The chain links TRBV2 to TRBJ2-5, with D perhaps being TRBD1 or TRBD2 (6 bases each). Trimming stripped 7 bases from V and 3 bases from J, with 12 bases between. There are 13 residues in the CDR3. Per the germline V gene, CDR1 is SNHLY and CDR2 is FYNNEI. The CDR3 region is CASTGGLKETQYF. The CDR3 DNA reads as TGTGCCAGCACCGGGGGCTTGAAAGAGACCCAGTACTTC.

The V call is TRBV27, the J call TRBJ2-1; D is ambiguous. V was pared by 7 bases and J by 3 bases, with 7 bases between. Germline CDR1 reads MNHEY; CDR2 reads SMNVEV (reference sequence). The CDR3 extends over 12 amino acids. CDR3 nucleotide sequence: TGTGCCAGCATGGCAAACTACAATGAGCAGTTCTTC. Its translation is CASMANYNEQFF.

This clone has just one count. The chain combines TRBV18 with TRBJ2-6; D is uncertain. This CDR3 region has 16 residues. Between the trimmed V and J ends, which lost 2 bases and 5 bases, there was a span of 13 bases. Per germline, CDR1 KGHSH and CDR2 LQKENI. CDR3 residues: CASSPGLLLRANVLTF. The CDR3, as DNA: TGTGCCAGCTCACCAGGGCTGCTTCTTAGGGCCAACGTCCTGACTTTC.

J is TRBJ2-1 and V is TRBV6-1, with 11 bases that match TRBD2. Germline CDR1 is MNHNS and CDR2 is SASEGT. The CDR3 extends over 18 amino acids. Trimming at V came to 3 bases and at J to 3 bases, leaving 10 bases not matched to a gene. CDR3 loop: CASSDPFSGRGFYNEQFF. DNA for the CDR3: TGTGCCAGCAGTGACCCCTTTAGCGGGAGGGGATTCTACAATGAGCAGTTCTTC.

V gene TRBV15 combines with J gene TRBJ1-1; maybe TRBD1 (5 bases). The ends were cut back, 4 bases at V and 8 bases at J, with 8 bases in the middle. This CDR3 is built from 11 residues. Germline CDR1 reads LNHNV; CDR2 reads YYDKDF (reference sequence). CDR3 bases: TGTGCCACCAGCAATTCAGGGGAAGCTTTCTTT. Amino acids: CATSNSGEAFF.

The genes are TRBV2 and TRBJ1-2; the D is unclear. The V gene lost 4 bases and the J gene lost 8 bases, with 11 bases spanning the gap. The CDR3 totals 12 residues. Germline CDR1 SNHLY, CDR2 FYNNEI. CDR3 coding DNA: TGTGCCAGCAGTGGGGCAGGTAACGGCTACACCTTC. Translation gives CASSGAGNGYTF.

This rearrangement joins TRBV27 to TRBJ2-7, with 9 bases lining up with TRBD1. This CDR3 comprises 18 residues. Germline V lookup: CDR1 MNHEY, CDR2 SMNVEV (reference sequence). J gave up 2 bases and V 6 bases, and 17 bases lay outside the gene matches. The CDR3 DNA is TGTGCCAGCAGGAGGCACAGGGACAGGGTTGCAGTAACCTACGAGCAGTACTTC. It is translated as CASRRHRDRVAVTYEQYF.

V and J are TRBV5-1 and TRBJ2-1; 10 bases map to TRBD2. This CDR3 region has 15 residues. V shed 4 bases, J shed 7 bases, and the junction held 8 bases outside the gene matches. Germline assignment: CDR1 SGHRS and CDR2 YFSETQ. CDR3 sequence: CASSLLGLAENEQFF. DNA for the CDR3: TGCGCCAGCAGCCTATTAGGACTAGCGGAGAATGAGCAGTTCTTC.

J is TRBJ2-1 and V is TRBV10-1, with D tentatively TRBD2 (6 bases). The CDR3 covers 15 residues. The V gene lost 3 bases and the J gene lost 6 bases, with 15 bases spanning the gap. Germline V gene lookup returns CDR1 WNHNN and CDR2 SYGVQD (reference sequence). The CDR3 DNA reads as TGCGCCAGCAGTGAAGGAGGGACCGCTCTCAATGAGCAGTTCTTC. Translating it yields CASSEGGTALNEQFF.

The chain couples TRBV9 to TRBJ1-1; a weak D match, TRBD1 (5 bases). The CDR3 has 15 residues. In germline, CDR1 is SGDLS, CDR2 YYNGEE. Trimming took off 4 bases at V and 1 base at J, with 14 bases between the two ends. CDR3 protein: CASSPRGHPNTEAFF. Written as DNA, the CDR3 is TGTGCCAGCAGCCCTAGAGGACACCCGAACACTGAAGCTTTCTTT.

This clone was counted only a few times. CDR3 residues: CASSSGAYSNQPQHF. CDR3 DNA sequence: TGTGCCAGCAGCTCAGGGGCTTATAGCAATCAGCCCCAGCATTTT. This chain links TRBV5-8 with TRBJ1-5; a weak D match, TRBD1 (6 bases). Trimming removed 3 bases at V and 0 bases at J, with 10 bases between. The CDR3 contains 15 residues. The germline V gene has CDR1 SGHTS and CDR2 YDEGEE.

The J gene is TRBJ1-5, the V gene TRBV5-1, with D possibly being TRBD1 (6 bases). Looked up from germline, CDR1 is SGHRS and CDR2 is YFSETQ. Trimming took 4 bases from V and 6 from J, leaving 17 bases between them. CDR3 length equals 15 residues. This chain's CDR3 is CASSKVGGAGQPQHF. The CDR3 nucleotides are TGCGCCAGCAGCAAGGTTGGGGGGGCCGGTCAGCCCCAGCATTTT.

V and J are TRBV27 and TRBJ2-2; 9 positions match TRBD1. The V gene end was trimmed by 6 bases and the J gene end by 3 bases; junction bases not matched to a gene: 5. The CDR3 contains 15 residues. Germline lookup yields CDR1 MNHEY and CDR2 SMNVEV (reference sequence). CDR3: CASRHGQGYTGELFF. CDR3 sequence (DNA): TGTGCCAGCAGGCATGGACAGGGGTACACCGGGGAGCTGTTTTTT.

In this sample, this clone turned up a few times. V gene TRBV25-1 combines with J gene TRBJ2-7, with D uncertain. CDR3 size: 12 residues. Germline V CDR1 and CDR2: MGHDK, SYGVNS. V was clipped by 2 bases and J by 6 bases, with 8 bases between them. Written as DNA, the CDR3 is TGTGCCAGCAGTGAAGGATATCGCGAGCAGTACTTC. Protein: CASSEGYREQYF.

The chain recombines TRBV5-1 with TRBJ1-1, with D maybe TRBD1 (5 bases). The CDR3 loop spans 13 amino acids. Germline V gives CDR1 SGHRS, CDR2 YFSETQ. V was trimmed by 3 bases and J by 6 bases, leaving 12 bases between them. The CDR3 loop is CASSSAQASEAFF. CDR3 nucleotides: TGCGCCAGCAGCTCGGCACAGGCTTCTGAAGCTTTCTTT. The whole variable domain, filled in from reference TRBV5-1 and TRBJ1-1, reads KAGVTQTPRYLIKTRGQQVTLSCSPISGHRSVSWYQQTPGQGLQFLFEYFSETQRNKGNFPGRFSGRQFSNSRSEMNVSTLELGDSALYLCASSSAQASEAFFGQGTRLTVV.